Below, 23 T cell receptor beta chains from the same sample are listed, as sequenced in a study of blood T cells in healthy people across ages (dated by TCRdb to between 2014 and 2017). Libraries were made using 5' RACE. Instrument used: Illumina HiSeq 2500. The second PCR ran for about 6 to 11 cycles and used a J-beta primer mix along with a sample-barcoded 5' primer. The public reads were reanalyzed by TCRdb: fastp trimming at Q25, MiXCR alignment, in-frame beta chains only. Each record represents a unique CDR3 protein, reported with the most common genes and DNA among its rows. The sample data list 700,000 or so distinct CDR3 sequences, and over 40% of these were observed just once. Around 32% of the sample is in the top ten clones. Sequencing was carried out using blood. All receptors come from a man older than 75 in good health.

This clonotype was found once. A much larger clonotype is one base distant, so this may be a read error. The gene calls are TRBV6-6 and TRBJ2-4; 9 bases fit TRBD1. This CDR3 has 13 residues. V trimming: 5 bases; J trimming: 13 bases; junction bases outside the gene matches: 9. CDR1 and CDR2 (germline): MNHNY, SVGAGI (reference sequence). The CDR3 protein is CASSGTGINGQYF. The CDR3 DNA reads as TGTGCCAGCAGTGGGACAGGGATAAACGGGCAGTACTTC.

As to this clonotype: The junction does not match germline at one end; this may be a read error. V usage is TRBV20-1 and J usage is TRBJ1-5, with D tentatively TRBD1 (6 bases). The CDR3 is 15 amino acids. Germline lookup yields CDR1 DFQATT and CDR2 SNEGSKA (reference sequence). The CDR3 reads CSARGGARGNQPQHF. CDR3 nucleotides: TGCAGTGCAAGAGGGGGGGCTCGTGGCAATCAGCCCCAGCATTTT.

CDR3 DNA sequence: TGTGCCAGCAGCGCGGTCCCCCGCGGAGATCCCGGCTACACCTTC. Residues: CASSAVPRGDPGYTF. The rearrangement joins TRBV21-1 to TRBJ1-2; the tabulated D call, TRBD1, remains unverified against the DNA. TRBV21-1 is given as a pseudogene. CDR3 length: 15 residues.

The CDR3 sequence: CSSTVPPGYEQYF. Here the CDR3 DNA reads TGCAGCTCCACGGTTCCCCCGGGGTACGAGCAGTACTTC. The gene calls are TRBV29-1 and TRBJ2-7, with D maybe TRBD2 (5 bases). From germline, CDR1 is SQVTM and CDR2 ANQGSEA. This CDR3 comprises 13 residues. Deletions cut 8 bases from V and 4 bases from J, with 18 bases between.

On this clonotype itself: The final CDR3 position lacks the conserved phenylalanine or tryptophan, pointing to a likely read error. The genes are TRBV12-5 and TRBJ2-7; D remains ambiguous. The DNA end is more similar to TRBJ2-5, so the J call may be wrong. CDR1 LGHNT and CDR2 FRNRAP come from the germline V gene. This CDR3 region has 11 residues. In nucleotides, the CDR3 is TGTGCTAGTGGCCCCGGGGAGACCCAGTACTTA. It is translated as CASGPGETQYL.

DNA for the CDR3: TGTGCCAGCAGCGTGAAAGCGGGAGGGCCGACAGATACGCAGTATTTT. Amino acids: CASSVKAGGPTDTQYF. The chain employs TRBV7-6 and TRBJ2-3; TRBD2 matches at 10 bases. The CDR3 has 16 amino acids. Trimming took 5 bases from V and 3 from J; bases not matched to a gene: 8. The germline CDR1 and CDR2 sequences are SGHVS and FNYEAQ.

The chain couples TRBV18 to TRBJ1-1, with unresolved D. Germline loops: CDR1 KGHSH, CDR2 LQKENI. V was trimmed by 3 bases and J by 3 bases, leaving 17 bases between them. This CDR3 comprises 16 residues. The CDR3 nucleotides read TGTGCCAGCTCACCGTTCCGTATGGGTGGCGACACTGAAGCTTTCTTT. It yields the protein CASSPFRMGGDTEAFF.

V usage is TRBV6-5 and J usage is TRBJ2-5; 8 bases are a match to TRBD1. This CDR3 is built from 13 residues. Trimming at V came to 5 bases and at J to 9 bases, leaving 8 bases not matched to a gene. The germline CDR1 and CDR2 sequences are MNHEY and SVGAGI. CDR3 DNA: TGTGCCAGCAGTCTACAGGGGGGTACTCCCCAGTACTTC. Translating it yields CASSLQGGTPQYF.

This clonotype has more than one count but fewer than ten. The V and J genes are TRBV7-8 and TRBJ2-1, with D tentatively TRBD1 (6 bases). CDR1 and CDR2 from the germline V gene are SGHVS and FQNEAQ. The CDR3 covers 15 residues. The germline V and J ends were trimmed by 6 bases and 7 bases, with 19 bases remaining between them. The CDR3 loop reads CASRGASHEWNEQFF. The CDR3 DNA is TGTGCCAGCAGGGGGGCTAGCCATGAGTGGAATGAGCAGTTCTTC. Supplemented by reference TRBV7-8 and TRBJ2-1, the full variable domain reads GAGVSQSPRYKVAKRGQDVALRCDPISGHVSLFWYQQALGQGPEFLTYFQNEAQLDKSGLPSDRFFAERPEGSVSTLKIQRTQQEDSAVYLCASRGASHEWNEQFFGPGTRLTVL.

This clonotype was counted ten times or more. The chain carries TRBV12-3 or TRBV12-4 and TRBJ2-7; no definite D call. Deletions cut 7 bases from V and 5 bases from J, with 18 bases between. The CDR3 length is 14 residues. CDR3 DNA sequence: TGTGCCAGCACCCCCTCGTTGGGGTCCCACGAGCAGTACTTC. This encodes CASTPSLGSHEQYF.

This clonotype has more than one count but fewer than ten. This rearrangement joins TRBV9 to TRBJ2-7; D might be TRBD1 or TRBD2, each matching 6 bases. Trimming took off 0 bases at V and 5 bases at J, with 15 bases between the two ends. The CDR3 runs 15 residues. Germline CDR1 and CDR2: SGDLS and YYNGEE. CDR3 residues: CASSVGGGPLDEQYF. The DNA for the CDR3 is TGTGCCAGCAGCGTAGGAGGGGGGCCTCTTGACGAGCAGTACTTC.

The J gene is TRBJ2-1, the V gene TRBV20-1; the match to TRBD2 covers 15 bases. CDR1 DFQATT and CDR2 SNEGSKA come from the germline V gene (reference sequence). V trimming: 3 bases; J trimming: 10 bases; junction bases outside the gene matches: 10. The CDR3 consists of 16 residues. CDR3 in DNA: TGCAGTGCTAGCGACTCCGGGACTAGCGGGGGGTGGGAGCAGTTCTTC. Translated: CSASDSGTSGGWEQFF.

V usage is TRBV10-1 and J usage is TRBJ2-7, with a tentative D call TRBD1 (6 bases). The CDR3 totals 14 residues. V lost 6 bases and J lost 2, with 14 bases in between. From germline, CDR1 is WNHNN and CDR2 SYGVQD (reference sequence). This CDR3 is CASSLGQRTYEQYF. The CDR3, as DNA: TGCGCCAGCAGCCTCGGACAGAGGACCTACGAGCAGTACTTC.

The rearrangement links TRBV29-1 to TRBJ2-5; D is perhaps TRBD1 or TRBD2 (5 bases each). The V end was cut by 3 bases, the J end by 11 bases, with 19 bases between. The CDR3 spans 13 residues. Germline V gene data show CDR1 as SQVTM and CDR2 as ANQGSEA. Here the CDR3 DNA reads TGCAGCGTTGATAAGGGGCGGGCTAATGAGCAGTACTTC. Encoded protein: CSVDKGRANEQYF.

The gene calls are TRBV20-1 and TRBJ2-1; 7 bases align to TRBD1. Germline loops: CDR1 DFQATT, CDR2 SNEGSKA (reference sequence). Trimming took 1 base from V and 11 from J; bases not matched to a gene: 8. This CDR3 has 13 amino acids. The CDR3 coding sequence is TGCAGTGCTAGAGGCCCGACAGGGATCAAGCAGTTCTTC. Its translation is CSARGPTGIKQFF.

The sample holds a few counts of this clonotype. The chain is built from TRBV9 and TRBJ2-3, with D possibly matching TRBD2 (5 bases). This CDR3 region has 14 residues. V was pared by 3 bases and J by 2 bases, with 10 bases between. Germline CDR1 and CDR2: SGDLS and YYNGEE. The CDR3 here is CASSDRGFTDTQYF. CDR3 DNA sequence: TGTGCCAGCAGCGATAGAGGGTTCACAGATACGCAGTATTTT.

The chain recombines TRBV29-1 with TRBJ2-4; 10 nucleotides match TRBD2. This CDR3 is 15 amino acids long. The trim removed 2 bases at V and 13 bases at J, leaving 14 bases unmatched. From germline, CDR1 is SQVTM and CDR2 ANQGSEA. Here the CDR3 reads CSVELAGGLNLEQYF. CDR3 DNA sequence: TGCAGCGTTGAATTAGCGGGGGGCCTGAATTTGGAGCAGTACTTC.

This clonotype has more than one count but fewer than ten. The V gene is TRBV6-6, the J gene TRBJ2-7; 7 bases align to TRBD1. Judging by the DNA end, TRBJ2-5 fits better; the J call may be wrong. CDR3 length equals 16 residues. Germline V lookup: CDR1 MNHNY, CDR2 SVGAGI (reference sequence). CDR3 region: CASSYSRGQDGETQYF. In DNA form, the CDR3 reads TGTGCCAGCAGTTACTCGAGGGGGCAGGATGGAGAGACCCAGTACTTC.

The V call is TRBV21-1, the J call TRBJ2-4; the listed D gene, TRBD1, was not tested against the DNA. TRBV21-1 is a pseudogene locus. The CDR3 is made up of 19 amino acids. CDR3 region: CASSKDRGASPLAKNIQYF. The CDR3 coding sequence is TGTGCCAGCAGCAAGGACAGGGGCGCGTCCCCCTTAGCCAAAAACATTCAGTACTTC.

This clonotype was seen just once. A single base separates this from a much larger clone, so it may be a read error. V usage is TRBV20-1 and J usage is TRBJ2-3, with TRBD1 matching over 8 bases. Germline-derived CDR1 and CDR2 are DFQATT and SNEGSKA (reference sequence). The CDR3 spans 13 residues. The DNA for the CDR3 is TGCAGTGCTCCGGACAGGGTCACAGATGCGCAGTATTTT. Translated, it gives CSAPDRVTDAQYF.

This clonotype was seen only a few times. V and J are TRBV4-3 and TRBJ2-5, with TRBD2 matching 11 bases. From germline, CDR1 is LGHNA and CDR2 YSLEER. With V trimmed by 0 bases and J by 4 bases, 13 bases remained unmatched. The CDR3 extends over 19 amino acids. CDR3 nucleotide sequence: TGCGCCAGCAGCCAAGATTGGGCGGGAACTAGCGGGAGCGGAGAGACCCAGTACTTC. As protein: CASSQDWAGTSGSGETQYF.

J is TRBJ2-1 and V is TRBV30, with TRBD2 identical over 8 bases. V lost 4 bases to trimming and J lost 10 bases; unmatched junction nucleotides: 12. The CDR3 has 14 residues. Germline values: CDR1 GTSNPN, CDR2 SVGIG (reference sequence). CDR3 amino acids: CAWNVVAGSQEQFF. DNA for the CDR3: TGTGCCTGGAATGTGGTAGCGGGATCCCAAGAGCAGTTCTTC.

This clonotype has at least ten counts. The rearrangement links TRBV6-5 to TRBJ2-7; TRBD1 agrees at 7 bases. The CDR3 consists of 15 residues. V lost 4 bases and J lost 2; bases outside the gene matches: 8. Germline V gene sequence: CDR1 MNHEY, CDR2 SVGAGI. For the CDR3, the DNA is TGTGCCAGCAGTTCAACGACGCAGGGGGCCTACGAGCAGTACTTC. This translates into CASSSTTQGAYEQYF.